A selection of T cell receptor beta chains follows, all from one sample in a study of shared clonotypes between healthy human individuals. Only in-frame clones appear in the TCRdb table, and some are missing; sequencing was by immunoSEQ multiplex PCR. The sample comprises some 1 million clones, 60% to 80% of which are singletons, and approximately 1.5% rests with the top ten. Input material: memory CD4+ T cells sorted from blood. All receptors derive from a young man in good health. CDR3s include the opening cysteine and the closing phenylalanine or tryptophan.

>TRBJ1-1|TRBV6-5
CASTQRGGTEAFF
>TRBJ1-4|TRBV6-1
CASSEGNLNEKLFF
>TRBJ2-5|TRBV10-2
CATRSEETQYF
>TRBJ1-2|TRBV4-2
CASSQDGQGFGGYTF
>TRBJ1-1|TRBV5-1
CASSLGGGTEAFF
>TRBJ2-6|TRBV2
CASTRDSSGANVLTF
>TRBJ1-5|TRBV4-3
CASSQDFNQPQHF
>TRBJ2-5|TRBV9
CASSVRGSQETQYF
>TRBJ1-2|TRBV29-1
CSIYQGIFGYTF
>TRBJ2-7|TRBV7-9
CASSLTGVSYEQYF
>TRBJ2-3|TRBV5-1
CASSWSGGSTDTQYF
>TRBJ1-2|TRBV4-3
CASSQDGAGIGYGYTF
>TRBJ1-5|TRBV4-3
CASSQDLGNQPQHF
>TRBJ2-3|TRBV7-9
CASSSGQVTDTQYF
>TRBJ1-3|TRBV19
CASRRGGQYSGNTIYF
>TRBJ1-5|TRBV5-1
CASSLEGISNQPQHF
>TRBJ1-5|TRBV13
CASSLGVGRNQPQHF
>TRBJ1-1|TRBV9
CASSVRDTGNTEAFF
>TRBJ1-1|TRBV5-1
CASSLVRNSEAFF
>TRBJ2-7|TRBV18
CASSPSRGPYEQYF
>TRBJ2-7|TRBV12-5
CASGRLAGATSYEQYF
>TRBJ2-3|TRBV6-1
CARGTAHGTQYF